The 9 T cell receptor beta chains reported below all come from one sample, sequenced in a study of blood T cell repertoires in COVID-19. Produced via immunoSEQ multiplex PCR; TCRdb's table is partial and in-frame only. Among roughly 260,000 clones listed, more than 75% were seen once. Material for sequencing was peripheral blood. Receptors originate from a woman aged 50 to 60 with acute or convalescent COVID-19.

This clone appeared a single time. The chain links TRBV4-1 to TRBJ2-7, with 9 bases matching TRBD2. Germline CDR1 is MGHRA and CDR2 is YSYEKL. J lost 2 bases, V lost 1 base, and 3 bases had no gene match. The CDR3 extends over 15 amino acids. The CDR3 DNA reads TGCGCCAGCAGCCAAGGACTAGCGGAGGCCTACGAGCAGTACTTC. This gives the protein CASSQGLAEAYEQYF.

The chain uses TRBV5-1 and TRBJ2-1; TRBD1 might be the D (6 bases). Germline V lookup: CDR1 SGHRS, CDR2 YFSETQ. V lost 2 bases to trimming and J lost 4 bases, with 13 bases between them. The CDR3 is 15 residues long. CDR3: CASSFGTPAYNEQFF. The CDR3 coding sequence is TGCGCCAGCAGCTTCGGGACACCAGCTTACAATGAGCAGTTCTTC.

V usage is TRBV19 and J usage is TRBJ2-3; 11 bases map to TRBD1. This CDR3 is built from 15 residues. Germline V gene sequence: CDR1 LNHDA, CDR2 SQIVND (reference sequence). J was trimmed by 6 bases and V by 4 bases; bases with no gene match: 6. The CDR3 DNA follows: TGTGCCAGTAGTACCCGGGACAGGGGGTTGGATACGCAGTATTTT. Encoded protein: CASSTRDRGLDTQYF.

The V gene is TRBV7-3, the J gene TRBJ1-6; D is possibly TRBD1 (5 bases). The CDR3 contains 13 residues. The germline V gene has CDR1 SGHTA and CDR2 FQGTGA. V lost 1 base and J lost 13, with 11 bases in between. CDR3 nucleotides: TGTGCCAGCAGCTTAAACGCGGGACCCCCCCTCCACTTT. Amino acids: CASSLNAGPPLHF.

The V call is TRBV2, the J call TRBJ2-1; 7 nucleotides match TRBD1. In germline, CDR1 is SNHLY, CDR2 FYNNEI. This CDR3 is 13 amino acids long. The J segment lost 4 bases and the V segment lost 6 bases, leaving 3 bases of the junction unmatched. CDR3 DNA: TGTGCCAGCAGGCCACAGGGGTACAATGAGCAGTTCTTC. Translating gives CASRPQGYNEQFF. The full variable domain, in which reference TRBV2 and TRBJ2-1 provide the parts outside the CDR3, is EPEVTQTPSHQVTQMGQEVILRCVPISNHLYFYWYRQILGQKVEFLVSFYNNEISEKSEIFDDQFSVERPDGSNFTLKIRSTKLEDSAMYFCASRPQGYNEQFFGPGTRLTVL.

The chain couples TRBV24-1 to TRBJ2-1; D remains unclear. Germline CDR1 KGHDR, CDR2 SFDVKD. The CDR3 spans 14 residues. Trimming removed 4 bases from V and 4 bases from J, with 10 bases in between. As DNA, the CDR3 is TGTGCCACCAGTGACCCTGGGCAATACAATGAGCAGTTCTTC. It specifies CATSDPGQYNEQFF.

The rearrangement joins TRBV5-1 to TRBJ1-3, with TRBD1 matching over 10 bases. This CDR3 has 16 amino acids. From germline, CDR1 is SGHRS and CDR2 YFSETQ. V shed 3 bases, J shed 2 bases, and the junction held 5 bases outside the gene matches. CDR3: CASSYGTGVAGNTIYF. The CDR3 coding sequence is TGCGCCAGCAGCTACGGGACAGGGGTTGCTGGAAACACCATATATTTT.

The table lists this clone with a count of one. The chain combines TRBV5-4 with TRBJ1-1; D remains unclear. V lost 3 bases and J lost 0, with 6 bases in between. This CDR3 is built from 13 residues. Germline V lookup: CDR1 SGHNT, CDR2 YYREEE (reference sequence). CDR3 protein: CASSSQMNTEAFF. The CDR3 DNA reads TGTGCCAGCAGCTCCCAGATGAACACTGAAGCTTTCTTT.

This sequence joins TRBV5-5 and TRBJ2-7; D ambiguous. Germline CDR1 and CDR2: SGHKS and YYEKEE (reference sequence). There are 12 residues in the CDR3. V lost 2 bases and J lost 1, with 4 bases in between. The chain's CDR3 is CASSFESYEQYF. CDR3 sequence (DNA): TGTGCCAGCAGCTTCGAGTCCTACGAGCAGTACTTC.